These 6 T cell receptor beta chains share one sample of origin, sequenced in a study of blood T cell repertoires in COVID-19 (dated by TCRdb to 2020 to 2021). Library method: the immunoSEQ multiplex PCR assay. The table comes from immuneACCESS by way of TCRdb, which keeps in-frame sequences with V and J called. Part of the clones is missing from these tables; in studies checked, under half for an unresolved V gene and the rest for unknown reasons. The sample table contains 200,000 to 250,000 clones; only one count was recorded for around nine tenths of them. The ten largest clones add up to roughly 2.5% of the sample. What was sequenced was peripheral blood. These receptors were obtained from a woman between 55 and 75 years old with acute or convalescent COVID-19.

The chain links TRBV4-2 to TRBJ1-4, with a possible D match to TRBD1 (5 bases). Germline V CDR1 and CDR2: LGHNA, YNFKEQ. This CDR3 is built from 14 residues. Between the trimmed V and J ends, which lost 1 base and 8 bases, there was a span of 11 bases. The CDR3 DNA is TGTGCCAGCAGCCAAGGGGGCCCCCGCGAAAAACTGTTTTTT. Translated: CASSQGGPREKLFF.

The DNA of the CDR3 is TGTGCCAGCAGCTTAGCGGCGGCCGGGGAAGAGACCCAGTACTTC. This translates into CASSLAAAGEETQYF. The chain is built from TRBV7-9 and TRBJ2-5; tentatively, D is TRBD2 (5 bases). This CDR3 is built from 15 residues. The V gene's germline CDR1 is SEHNR and CDR2 FQNEAQ (reference sequence). V was trimmed by 0 bases and J by 3 bases, leaving 11 bases between them.

On this clone itself: The same CDR3 is also encoded by other DNA sequences in this sample. The chain's CDR3 is CAWSILAGALTGELFF. Here the CDR3 DNA reads TGTGCCTGGAGTATTCTAGCGGGGGCCTTGACCGGGGAGCTGTTTTTT. V gene TRBV30 combines with J gene TRBJ2-2, with TRBD2 matching over 10 bases. The CDR3 extends over 16 amino acids. Germline trimming cut 2 bases from V and 5 bases from J; bases unmatched to any gene: 8. Germline loops: CDR1 GTSNPN, CDR2 SVGIG (reference sequence).

The chain recombines TRBV27 with TRBJ2-1; 11 positions match TRBD2. Trimming at V came to 3 bases and at J to 7 bases, leaving 5 bases not matched to a gene. Per germline, CDR1 MNHEY and CDR2 SMNVEV (reference sequence). This CDR3 region has 15 residues. The CDR3 sequence is CASSLVAGGSNEQFF. The CDR3 region has the DNA TGTGCCAGCAGTTTGGTAGCGGGAGGGTCTAATGAGCAGTTCTTC.

V gene TRBV5-8 combines with J gene TRBJ1-5; D remains ambiguous. The CDR3 consists of 12 residues. The V gene lost 3 bases and the J gene lost 6 bases, with 7 bases spanning the gap. Germline-derived CDR1 and CDR2 are SGHTS and YDEGEE. The CDR3 loop reads CASSSYAQPQHF. The CDR3 nucleotides are TGTGCCAGCAGCTCCTACGCTCAGCCCCAGCATTTT.

The chain employs TRBV2 and TRBJ1-5; tentatively, D is TRBD1 (6 bases). The CDR3 contains 18 residues. Trimming took 2 bases from V and 0 from J, leaving 17 bases between them. Germline CDR1 and CDR2: SNHLY and FYNNEI. CDR3 bases: TGTGCCAGCAGTGAAAGATGGGGGGGGCGGAGTAGCAATCAGCCCCAGCATTTT. Amino acid sequence: CASSERWGGRSSNQPQHF. The full variable domain, rest sourced from reference TRBV2 and TRBJ1-5, is EPEVTQTPSHQVTQMGQEVILRCVPISNHLYFYWYRQILGQKVEFLVSFYNNEISEKSEIFDDQFSVERPDGSNFTLKIRSTKLEDSAMYFCASSERWGGRSSNQPQHFGDGTRLSIL.